This passage covers 10 T cell receptor beta chains from one sample sequenced in a study of T-cell reconstitution after alpha-beta-depleted transplantation in children (TCRdb year 2016). Libraries were prepared through PCR. Sequencing relied on an Illumina HiSeq 2500. TCR library preparation used molecular barcoding, with unique molecular identifiers applied to normalize quantification of the TCRbeta repertoire. Through fastp at Q25 and MiXCR, TCRdb rebuilt clones from the public reads, retaining in-frame beta chains. Rows are unified per CDR3 protein, each entry keeping the most common DNA and genes. The sample includes about 240,000 distinct CDR3 sequences, with under 30% observed a single time. Roughly 2.6% of the sample is held by the ten biggest clonotypes. The treatment or condition label on this specimen signifies: allogeneic hematopoietic cell transplantation with graft depleted of TCRalphabeta T cells and CD19 B cells.

Specimen: PBMCs, collected before TCRalphabeta/CD19-depleted stem cell transplant. The source is a girl aged 2 to 9 with Fanconi anemia, due to receive a stem cell transplant.

This clonotype showed up just a few times. The CDR3 is CASSFDLGRGYEQYF. CDR3 nucleotides: TGTGCCAGCAGTTTTGACCTTGGCCGCGGCTACGAGCAGTACTTC. The chain links TRBV7-2 to TRBJ2-7; D not resolved. V lost 6 bases and J 3 bases, leaving 18 bases between the germline ends. Per the germline V gene, CDR1 is SGHTA and CDR2 is FQGNSA. The CDR3 loop spans 15 amino acids.

This clonotype showed up many times. The rearrangement links TRBV29-1 to TRBJ2-3, with 11 bases that match TRBD1. This CDR3 region has 13 residues. With V trimmed by 6 bases and J by 3 bases, 2 bases remained unmatched. Germline V CDR1 and CDR2: SQVTM, ANQGSEA. CDR3 sequence: CSVGTGGTDTQYF. The CDR3 nucleotides read TGCAGCGTGGGGACAGGGGGTACAGATACGCAGTATTTT.

This clonotype has only a few counts. V gene TRBV13 combines with J gene TRBJ2-7; D is possibly TRBD1 (5 bases). V was clipped by 5 bases and J by 2 bases, with 16 bases between them. CDR1 is PRHDT and CDR2 is FYEKMQ in the germline V gene (reference sequence). The CDR3 contains 15 residues. CDR3 nucleotide sequence: TGTGCCAGCAGCACAGTCACAGGTGTTGCCTACGAGCAGTACTTC. Translating it yields CASSTVTGVAYEQYF.

This clonotype was detected many times. This chain joins TRBV29-1 and TRBJ1-1, with D possibly being TRBD1 (5 bases). Trimming took off 3 bases at V and 5 bases at J, with 10 bases between the two ends. Germline assignment: CDR1 SQVTM and CDR2 ANQGSEA. This CDR3 comprises 12 residues. CDR3 residues: CSVEHGATEAFF. The CDR3 nucleotides are TGCAGCGTTGAGCATGGGGCGACTGAAGCTTTCTTT.

The sample holds a few counts of this clonotype. The rearrangement joins TRBV5-1 to TRBJ2-2, with D uncertain. Trimming cost V 2 bases and J 5 bases, with 10 bases left between them. The CDR3 is 14 residues long. Germline-derived CDR1 and CDR2 are SGHRS and YFSETQ. CDR3 bases: TGCGCCAGCAGCTTTTGGGAAGGGACCGGGGAGCTGTTTTTT. Translation: CASSFWEGTGELFF.

The chain carries TRBV10-3 and TRBJ1-6; perhaps TRBD1 as D (6 bases). The V gene's germline CDR1 is ENHRY and CDR2 SYGVKD. This CDR3 spans 15 amino acids. Deletions cut 8 bases from V and 1 base from J, with 12 bases between. The CDR3 loop reads CAISKGGSYNSPLHF. CDR3 coding DNA: TGTGCCATCTCAAAAGGGGGGTCCTATAATTCACCCCTCCACTTT.

The chain carries TRBV4-1 and TRBJ2-1; 9 bases agree with TRBD2. This CDR3 has 17 residues. CDR1 is MGHRA and CDR2 is YSYEKL in the germline V gene. J was trimmed by 2 bases and V by 3 bases; bases with no gene match: 8. The CDR3 reads CASSQNTPSGTYNEQFF. The CDR3 DNA sequence: TGCGCCAGCAGCCAGAACACACCTAGCGGGACCTACAATGAGCAGTTCTTC.

This clonotype showed up just a few times. The chain uses TRBV20-1 and TRBJ2-5; tentatively, D is TRBD2 (5 bases). V lost 6 bases and J lost 5, with 10 bases in between. The CDR3 covers 11 residues. Germline loops: CDR1 DFQATT, CDR2 SNEGSKA (reference sequence). The CDR3 DNA sequence: TGCAGTGCCACTAGGAGGGAGACCCAGTACTTC. It translates to CSATRRETQYF.

The V gene is TRBV6-1, the J gene TRBJ2-3; TRBD1 matches 9 bases. Germline V gene lookup returns CDR1 MNHNS and CDR2 SASEGT. Trimming took 6 bases from V and 7 from J; bases not matched to a gene: 8. CDR3 length: 14 amino acids. The CDR3 DNA reads as TGTGCCAGCAGCCAAACCGGGACAGGGAATACGCAGTATTTT. Amino acids: CASSQTGTGNTQYF.

The chain carries TRBV7-9 and TRBJ1-1; D not certain. This CDR3 has 11 residues. The germline V gene has CDR1 SEHNR and CDR2 FQNEAQ (reference sequence). Trimming stripped 2 bases from V and 8 bases from J, with 6 bases between. CDR3 sequence: CASSLRGEAFF. The DNA for the CDR3 is TGTGCCAGCAGCTTACGTGGGGAAGCTTTCTTT.